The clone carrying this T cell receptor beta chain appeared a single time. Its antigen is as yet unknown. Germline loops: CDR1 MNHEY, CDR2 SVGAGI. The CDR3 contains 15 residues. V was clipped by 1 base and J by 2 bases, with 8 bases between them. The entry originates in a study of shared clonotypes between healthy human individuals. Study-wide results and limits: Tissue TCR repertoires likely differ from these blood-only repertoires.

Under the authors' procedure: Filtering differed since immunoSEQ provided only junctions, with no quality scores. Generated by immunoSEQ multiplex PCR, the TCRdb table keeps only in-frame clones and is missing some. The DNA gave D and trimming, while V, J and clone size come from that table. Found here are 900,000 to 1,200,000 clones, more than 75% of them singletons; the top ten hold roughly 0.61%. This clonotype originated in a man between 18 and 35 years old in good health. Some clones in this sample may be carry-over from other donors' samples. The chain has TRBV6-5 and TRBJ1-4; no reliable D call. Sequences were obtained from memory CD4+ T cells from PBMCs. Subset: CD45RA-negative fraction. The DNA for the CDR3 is TGTGCCAGCAGTTACTTCCCCGCGACTAATGAAAAACTGTTTTTT. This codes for CASSYFPATNEKLFF.